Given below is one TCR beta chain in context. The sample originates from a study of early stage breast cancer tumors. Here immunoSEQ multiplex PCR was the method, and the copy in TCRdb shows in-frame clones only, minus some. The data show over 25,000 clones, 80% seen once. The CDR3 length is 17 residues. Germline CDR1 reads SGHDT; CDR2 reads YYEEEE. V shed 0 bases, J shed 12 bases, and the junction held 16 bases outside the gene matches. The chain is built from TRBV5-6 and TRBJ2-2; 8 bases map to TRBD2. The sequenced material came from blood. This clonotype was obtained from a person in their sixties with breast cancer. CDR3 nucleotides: TGTGCCAGCAGCTTGGAACTCGCGGGAGGACTAGGACGTCAGCTGTTTTTT. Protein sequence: CASSLELAGGLGRQLFF.